This paragraph reports one TCR beta chain. Its antigen is undetermined. Sequenced by immunoSEQ multiplex PCR; TCRdb stores in-frame clones only, minus some. The repertoire holds about 2.4 million clones, with around nine tenths as singletons. Splitting of CD4+ cells produced CD45RA+ naive and CD45RA-negative memory subsets. The data originate from a study of shared clonotypes between healthy human individuals. Notes on the study in general: What naive subsets generally showed was a larger estimated richness than memory subsets showed.

This CDR3 spans 15 amino acids. CDR1 KGHSH and CDR2 LQKENI come from the germline V gene. V dropped 0 bases and J dropped 0 bases, with 6 bases sitting between them. This rearrangement joins TRBV18 to TRBJ2-4; a possible D gene is TRBD2 (5 bases). The sample was naive CD4+ T cells sorted from blood. Indicated subset: CD45RA+ positively selected. The source is a man aged 18 to 29 in good health. CDR3 sequence reads: CASSPPGVAKNIQYF. CDR3 DNA sequence: TGTGCCAGCTCACCACCGGGAGTAGCCAAAAACATTCAGTACTTC.